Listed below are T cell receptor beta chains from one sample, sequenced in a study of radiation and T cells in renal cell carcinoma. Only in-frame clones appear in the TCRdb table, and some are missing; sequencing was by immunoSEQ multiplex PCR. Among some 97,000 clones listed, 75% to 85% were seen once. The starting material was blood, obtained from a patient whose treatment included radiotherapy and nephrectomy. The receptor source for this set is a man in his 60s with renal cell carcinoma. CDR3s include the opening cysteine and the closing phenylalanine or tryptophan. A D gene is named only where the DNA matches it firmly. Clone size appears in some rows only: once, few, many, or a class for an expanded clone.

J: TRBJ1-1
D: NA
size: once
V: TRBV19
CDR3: CASRLLWDTEAFF
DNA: TGTGCCAGTAGATTACTTTGGGACACTGAAGCTTTCTTT

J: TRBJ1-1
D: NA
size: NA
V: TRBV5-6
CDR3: CTSSLLTRAGEAFF
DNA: TGTACCAGCAGCTTGTTAACTCGGGCGGGTGAAGCTTTCTTT

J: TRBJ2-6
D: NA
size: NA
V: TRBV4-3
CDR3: CASSQGRSRANVLTF
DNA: TGCGCCAGCAGCCAAGGTAGGAGCCGGGCCAACGTCCTGACTTTC

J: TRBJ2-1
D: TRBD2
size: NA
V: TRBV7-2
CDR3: CASSSVAGDGNEQFF
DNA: TGTGCCAGCAGCTCTGTAGCGGGAGACGGGAATGAGCAGTTCTTC

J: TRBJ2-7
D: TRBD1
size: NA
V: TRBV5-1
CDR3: CASSPGQGSYEQYF
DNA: TGCGCCAGCAGCCCCGGACAGGGTTCCTACGAGCAGTACTTC

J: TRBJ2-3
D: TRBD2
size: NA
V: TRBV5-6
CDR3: CASSFRAGAGDTQYF
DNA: TGTGCCAGCAGCTTTAGAGCGGGAGCGGGTGATACGCAGTATTTT

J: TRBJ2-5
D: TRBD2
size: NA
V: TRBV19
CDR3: CASSIATSGNVETQYF
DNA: TGTGCCAGTAGTATAGCGACTAGCGGGAACGTCGAGACCCAGTACTTC

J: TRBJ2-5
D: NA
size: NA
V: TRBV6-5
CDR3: CASSYSLGQETQYF
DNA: TGTGCCAGCAGTTACTCGCTGGGGCAAGAGACCCAGTACTTC

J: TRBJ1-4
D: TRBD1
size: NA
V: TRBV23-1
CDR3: CASSQGGHPNEKLFF
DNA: TGCGCCAGCAGCCAGGGGGGGCATCCTAATGAAAAACTGTTTTTT

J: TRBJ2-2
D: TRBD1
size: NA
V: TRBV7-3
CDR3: CASSLGTGSTGELFF
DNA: TGTGCCAGCAGCTTGGGGACAGGGAGTACCGGGGAGCTGTTTTTT

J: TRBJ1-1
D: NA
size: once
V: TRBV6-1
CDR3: CASSEVVRTEAFF
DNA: TGTGCCAGCAGTGAAGTCGTACGGACTGAAGCTTTCTTT

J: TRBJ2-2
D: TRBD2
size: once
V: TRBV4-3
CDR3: CASSQELTSGSTGELFF
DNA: TGCGCCAGCAGCCAAGAACTGACTAGCGGGAGTACAGGGGAGCTGTTTTTT

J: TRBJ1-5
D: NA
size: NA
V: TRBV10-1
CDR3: CASSEPNQPQHF
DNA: TGCGCCAGCAGTGAGCCTAATCAGCCCCAGCATTTT

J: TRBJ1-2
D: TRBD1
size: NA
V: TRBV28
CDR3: CASRGGDRSHYGYTF
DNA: TGTGCCAGCAGGGGGGGGGACAGGAGTCACTATGGCTACACCTTC

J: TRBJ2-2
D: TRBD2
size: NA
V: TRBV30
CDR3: CAWSRVRLAGYTGELFF
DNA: TGTGCCTGGAGTAGGGTTAGACTAGCGGGTTACACCGGGGAGCTGTTTTTT

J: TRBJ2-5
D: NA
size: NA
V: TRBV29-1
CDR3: CSVESEEQETQYF
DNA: TGCAGCGTTGAATCGGAGGAGCAAGAGACCCAGTACTTC

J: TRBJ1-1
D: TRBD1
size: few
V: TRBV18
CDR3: CASSPRQGAVAEAFF
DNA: TGTGCCAGCTCACCCCGACAGGGGGCTGTAGCTGAAGCTTTCTTT

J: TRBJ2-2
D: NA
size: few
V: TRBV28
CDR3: CASKNGGRSTGELFF
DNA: TGTGCCAGCAAGAACGGGGGCCGTAGCACCGGGGAGCTGTTTTTT

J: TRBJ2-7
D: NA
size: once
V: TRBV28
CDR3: CASSRVSPYEQYF
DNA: TGTGCCAGCAGCCGGGTATCCCCCTACGAGCAGTACTTC

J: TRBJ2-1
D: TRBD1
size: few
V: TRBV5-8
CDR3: CASSLYFGQGEKVYYNEQFF
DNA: TGTGCCAGCAGCTTGTATTTTGGACAGGGTGAGAAGGTTTACTACAATGAGCAGTTCTTC

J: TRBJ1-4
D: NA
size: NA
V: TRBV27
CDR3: CASSLGRGRTNEKLFF
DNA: TGTGCCAGCAGTTTAGGTCGAGGGAGAACTAATGAAAAACTGTTTTTT

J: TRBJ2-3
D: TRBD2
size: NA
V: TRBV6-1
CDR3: CASSDGRATDTQYF
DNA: TGTGCCAGCAGTGACGGGAGGGCCACAGATACGCAGTATTTT

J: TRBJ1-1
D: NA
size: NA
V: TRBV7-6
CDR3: CASSLTSGENTEAFF
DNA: TGTGCCAGCAGCTTAACGAGCGGGGAAAACACTGAAGCTTTCTTT

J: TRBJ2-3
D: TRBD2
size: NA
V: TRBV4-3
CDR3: CASSLAESDTQYF
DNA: TGCGCCAGCAGTCTAGCGGAATCAGATACGCAGTATTTT

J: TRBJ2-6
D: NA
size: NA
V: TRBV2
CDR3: CASKWRYRSVSGANVLTF
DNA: TGTGCCAGCAAGTGGAGGTACAGAAGTGTCTCTGGGGCCAACGTCCTGACTTTC

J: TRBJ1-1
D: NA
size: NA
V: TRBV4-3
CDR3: CASTADRNTEAFF
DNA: TGCGCCAGCACGGCGGATAGGAACACTGAAGCTTTCTTT

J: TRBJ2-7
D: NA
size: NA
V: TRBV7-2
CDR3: CASSLSLYEQYF
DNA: TGTGCCAGCAGCTTAAGCCTCTACGAGCAGTACTTC

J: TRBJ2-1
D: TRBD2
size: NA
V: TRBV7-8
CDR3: CASSLIGGSYNEQFF
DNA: TGTGCCAGCAGCTTGATCGGGGGGTCCTACAATGAGCAGTTCTTC

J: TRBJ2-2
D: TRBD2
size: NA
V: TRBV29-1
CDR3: CSASSGRGIGGELFF
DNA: TGCAGCGCCTCTAGCGGGAGGGGGATCGGCGGGGAGCTGTTTTTT

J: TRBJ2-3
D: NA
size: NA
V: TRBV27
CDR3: CASSFRGRGADTQYF
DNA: TGTGCCAGCAGTTTCAGGGGGAGGGGGGCAGATACGCAGTATTTT

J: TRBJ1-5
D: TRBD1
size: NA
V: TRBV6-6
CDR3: CASKGTGGRNHQPQHF
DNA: TGTGCCAGCAAAGGGACAGGGGGCAGGAACCATCAGCCCCAGCATTTT

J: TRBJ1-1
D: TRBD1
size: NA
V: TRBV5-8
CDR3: CASSLASSDRVYFTEAFF
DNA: TGTGCCAGCAGCTTGGCCAGCTCGGACAGGGTCTATTTCACTGAAGCTTTCTTT

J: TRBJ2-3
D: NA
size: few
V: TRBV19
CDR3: CASSADYSAITQYF
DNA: TGTGCCAGTAGTGCCGACTATAGCGCCATAACGCAGTATTTT

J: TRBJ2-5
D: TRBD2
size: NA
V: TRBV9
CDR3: CASSVAAGGPLETQYF
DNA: TGTGCCAGCAGCGTAGCTGCGGGAGGGCCGTTGGAGACCCAGTACTTC

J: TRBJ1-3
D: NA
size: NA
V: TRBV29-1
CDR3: CSVEQTAGNTIYF
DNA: TGCAGCGTTGAACAGACAGCTGGAAACACCATATATTTT

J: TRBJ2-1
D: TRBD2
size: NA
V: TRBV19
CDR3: CASNMAGGVEQFF
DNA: TGTGCCAGTAATATGGCGGGAGGCGTTGAGCAGTTCTTC

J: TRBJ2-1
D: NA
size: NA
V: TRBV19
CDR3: CASSIDTGHYEQFF
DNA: TGTGCCAGTAGTATAGATACGGGCCACTATGAGCAGTTCTTC